These T cell receptor beta chains were read from a single sample in a study of response to subunit inactivated influenza vaccine. MiXCR, applied by TCRdb to the RT-PCR reads, yields one record per CDR3 protein. The profile shows over 800,000 distinct CDR3 sequences, 21% of them singletons. This sample comprised PBMCs from blood, obtained roughly 5 days after vaccination. All receptors come from a middle-aged man who received an inactivated influenza vaccine. Both conserved end residues are part of each CDR3. D genes are given only for firm matches. Not all rows give a size; the values are once, few, many and, for expanded clones, a class.

clone_size: NA
v_call: TRBV5-1
d_call: TRBD1
j_call: TRBJ1-1
cdr3_aa: CASSVHRGSAAGRTEAFF
cdr3_nt: TGCGCCAGCAGCGTACACAGGGGATCAGCGGCGGGGAGAACTGAAGCTTTCTTT

clone_size: many
v_call: TRBV2
d_call: NA
j_call: TRBJ1-1
cdr3_aa: CASGIGRDTEAFF
cdr3_nt: TGTGCCAGCGGTATTGGCAGGGACACTGAAGCTTTCTTT

clone_size: NA
v_call: TRBV9
d_call: NA
j_call: TRBJ2-1
cdr3_aa: CASSPIGGGREQFF
cdr3_nt: TGTGCCAGCAGCCCCATAGGAGGGGGCCGTGAGCAGTTCTTC

clone_size: NA
v_call: TRBV7-9
d_call: TRBD2
j_call: TRBJ2-3
cdr3_aa: CASSSGLADSTDTQYF
cdr3_nt: TGTGCCAGCAGCTCGGGACTAGCGGATTCCACAGATACGCAGTATTTT

clone_size: NA
v_call: TRBV7-2
d_call: NA
j_call: TRBJ1-5
cdr3_aa: CASSPGPGGNQPQHF
cdr3_nt: TGTGCCAGCAGCCCAGGCCCGGGGGGCAATCAGCCCCAGCATTTT

clone_size: NA
v_call: TRBV5-1
d_call: TRBD1
j_call: TRBJ1-5
cdr3_aa: CASSLGGTENQPQHF
cdr3_nt: TGCGCCAGCAGCTTGGGGGGGACAGAGAATCAGCCCCAGCATTTT

clone_size: few
v_call: TRBV6-1
d_call: TRBD1
j_call: TRBJ1-5
cdr3_aa: CASSTGTVREPQHF
cdr3_nt: TGTGCCAGCAGTACAGGGACAGTGAGGGAGCCCCAGCATTTT

clone_size: NA
v_call: TRBV12-3/TRBV12-4
d_call: NA
j_call: TRBJ1-5
cdr3_aa: CASGGGLYQPQHF
cdr3_nt: TGTGCCAGCGGAGGAGGACTGTATCAGCCCCAGCATTTT

clone_size: NA
v_call: TRBV7-9
d_call: NA
j_call: TRBJ1-6
cdr3_aa: CASGMGSNSPLHF
cdr3_nt: TGTGCCAGCGGGATGGGGTCAAATTCACCCCTCCACTTT

clone_size: many
v_call: TRBV12-3/TRBV12-4
d_call: TRBD1
j_call: TRBJ2-7
cdr3_aa: CASTLGQGGLSDEQYF
cdr3_nt: TGTGCCAGCACTCTAGGACAGGGAGGCCTTTCGGACGAGCAGTACTTC

clone_size: NA
v_call: TRBV3-1
d_call: NA
j_call: TRBJ2-3
cdr3_aa: CASSLTHTDTQYF
cdr3_nt: TGTGCCAGCAGTCTGACCCACACAGATACGCAGTATTTT

clone_size: NA
v_call: TRBV5-5
d_call: NA
j_call: TRBJ2-5
cdr3_aa: CASSKGGQETQYF
cdr3_nt: TGTGCCAGCAGCAAGGGAGGTCAAGAGACCCAGTACTTC

clone_size: NA
v_call: TRBV27
d_call: TRBD1
j_call: TRBJ2-7
cdr3_aa: CAEGQGEEEQYF
cdr3_nt: TGTGCCGAGGGACAGGGTGAGGAGGAGCAGTACTTC

clone_size: NA
v_call: TRBV5-1
d_call: TRBD1
j_call: TRBJ2-2
cdr3_aa: CASSLIQGRTGELFF
cdr3_nt: TGCGCCAGCAGCTTGATACAGGGGCGCACCGGGGAGCTGTTTTTT

clone_size: few
v_call: TRBV5-6
d_call: NA
j_call: TRBJ2-3
cdr3_aa: CASSLGSGAPDTQYF
cdr3_nt: TGTGCCAGCAGCTTAGGTTCGGGGGCCCCAGATACGCAGTATTTT

clone_size: few
v_call: TRBV11-2
d_call: NA
j_call: TRBJ2-3
cdr3_aa: CASSFGGVAADTQYF
cdr3_nt: TGTGCCAGCAGCTTCGGAGGGGTGGCCGCAGATACGCAGTATTTT

clone_size: few
v_call: TRBV12-3/TRBV12-4
d_call: NA
j_call: TRBJ2-4
cdr3_aa: CASSSTGTQNIQYF
cdr3_nt: TGTGCCAGCAGTTCAACAGGGACCCAAAACATTCAGTACTTC

clone_size: NA
v_call: TRBV5-1
d_call: TRBD2
j_call: TRBJ2-5
cdr3_aa: CASSEGLAGQETQYF
cdr3_nt: TGCGCCAGCAGCGAGGGACTAGCGGGACAAGAGACCCAGTACTTC

clone_size: NA
v_call: TRBV7-2
d_call: NA
j_call: TRBJ1-5
cdr3_aa: CASSSSHSNQPQHF
cdr3_nt: TGTGCCAGCAGCTCCAGCCATAGCAATCAGCCCCAGCATTTT

clone_size: few
v_call: TRBV7-2
d_call: NA
j_call: TRBJ2-5
cdr3_aa: CASSPSGVEATQYF
cdr3_nt: TGTGCCAGCAGCCCCTCGGGGGTCGAAGCGACCCAGTACTTC

clone_size: NA
v_call: TRBV10-3
d_call: NA
j_call: TRBJ1-3
cdr3_aa: CASSNQNSGNTIYF
cdr3_nt: TGTGCCAGTTCAAACCAAAACTCTGGAAACACCATATATTTT

clone_size: NA
v_call: TRBV20-1
d_call: NA
j_call: TRBJ1-1
cdr3_aa: CSARRVRIEAFF
cdr3_nt: TGCAGTGCTAGACGGGTCAGGATAGAAGCTTTCTTT

clone_size: few
v_call: TRBV6-2/TRBV6-3
d_call: NA
j_call: TRBJ1-1
cdr3_aa: CARLCRAPARYTEAFF
cdr3_nt: TGTGCCAGGCTGTGCAGGGCGCCCGCACGGTACACTGAAGCTTTCTTT

clone_size: NA
v_call: TRBV12-3/TRBV12-4
d_call: NA
j_call: TRBJ1-5
cdr3_aa: CASSLRGTQLQHF
cdr3_nt: TGTGCCAGCAGTTTAAGGGGGACTCAGCTCCAGCATTTT

clone_size: many
v_call: TRBV5-1
d_call: NA
j_call: TRBJ2-2
cdr3_aa: CASSQTPGNTGELFF
cdr3_nt: TGCGCCAGCAGCCAAACGCCGGGGAACACCGGGGAGCTGTTTTTT

clone_size: NA
v_call: TRBV3-1
d_call: NA
j_call: TRBJ2-7
cdr3_aa: CASSPIGGFEQCF
cdr3_nt: TGTGCCAGCAGCCCCATCGGAGGGTTCGAGCAGTGCTTC

clone_size: few
v_call: TRBV10-3
d_call: TRBD1
j_call: TRBJ2-7
cdr3_aa: CAIGQGTSYEQYF
cdr3_nt: TGTGCCATCGGACAGGGGACCTCCTACGAGCAGTACTTC

clone_size: NA
v_call: TRBV5-1
d_call: TRBD1
j_call: TRBJ1-2
cdr3_aa: CASSLALGQGGGGYTF
cdr3_nt: TGCGCCAGCAGCTTGGCACTTGGACAGGGGGGAGGTGGCTACACCTTC

clone_size: few
v_call: TRBV4-1
d_call: NA
j_call: TRBJ2-5
cdr3_aa: CASSQDLRRRETQYF
cdr3_nt: TGCGCCAGCAGCCAAGATCTTCGGCGGAGGGAGACCCAGTACTTC

clone_size: NA
v_call: TRBV5-1
d_call: NA
j_call: TRBJ2-3
cdr3_aa: CASSLGMEGADTQYF
cdr3_nt: TGCGCCAGCAGCTTGGGTATGGAAGGGGCAGATACGCAGTATTTT

clone_size: NA
v_call: TRBV29-1
d_call: NA
j_call: TRBJ1-1
cdr3_aa: CSVATRLQRNHTEAFF
cdr3_nt: TGCAGCGTTGCTACCCGACTACAGCGGAATCACACTGAAGCTTTCTTT

clone_size: NA
v_call: TRBV24-1
d_call: NA
j_call: TRBJ2-1
cdr3_aa: CATSDSDADSYNEQFF
cdr3_nt: TGTGCCACCAGTGATTCGGACGCCGACTCCTACAATGAGCAGTTCTTC

clone_size: NA
v_call: TRBV15
d_call: NA
j_call: TRBJ2-1
cdr3_aa: CATSRLLTPAATYNEQFF
cdr3_nt: TGTGCCACCAGCCGTCTTCTGACCCCAGCGGCTACCTACAATGAGCAGTTCTTC

clone_size: few
v_call: TRBV27
d_call: NA
j_call: TRBJ1-2
cdr3_aa: CASSLIQGYGYTF
cdr3_nt: TGTGCCAGCAGTTTAATTCAGGGCTATGGCTACACCTTC

clone_size: NA
v_call: TRBV4-1
d_call: TRBD1
j_call: TRBJ2-1
cdr3_aa: CASSQDIGQGYNEQFF
cdr3_nt: TGCGCCAGCAGCCAAGATATAGGACAGGGTTACAATGAGCAGTTCTTC

clone_size: NA
v_call: TRBV10-3
d_call: NA
j_call: TRBJ2-2
cdr3_aa: CAINSQGENTGELFF
cdr3_nt: TGTGCCATCAATAGCCAAGGGGAAAACACCGGGGAGCTGTTTTTT

clone_size: few
v_call: TRBV7-2
d_call: TRBD2
j_call: TRBJ2-2
cdr3_aa: CASTLLAGGGTGELFF
cdr3_nt: TGTGCCAGCACCTTACTAGCGGGAGGCGGCACCGGGGAGCTGTTTTTT

clone_size: NA
v_call: TRBV4-2
d_call: TRBD2
j_call: TRBJ2-3
cdr3_aa: CASSQVTSGGTDTQYF
cdr3_nt: TGTGCCAGCAGCCAAGTTACTAGCGGGGGCACAGATACGCAGTATTTT

clone_size: many
v_call: TRBV5-1
d_call: NA
j_call: TRBJ2-3
cdr3_aa: CASSWGRENTDTQYF
cdr3_nt: TGCGCCAGCAGCTGGGGCAGAGAAAACACAGATACGCAGTATTTT

clone_size: NA
v_call: TRBV20-1
d_call: NA
j_call: TRBJ2-5
cdr3_aa: CSAYRVETQETQYF
cdr3_nt: TGCAGTGCTTACCGGGTCGAGACACAAGAGACCCAGTACTTC

clone_size: few
v_call: TRBV4-1
d_call: TRBD1
j_call: TRBJ2-1
cdr3_aa: CASSQLRQGSYNEQFF
cdr3_nt: TGCGCCAGCAGCCAACTCAGACAGGGCTCCTACAATGAGCAGTTCTTC

clone_size: NA
v_call: TRBV11-3
d_call: NA
j_call: TRBJ2-1
cdr3_aa: CASSLDGTRYYNEQFF
cdr3_nt: TGTGCCAGCAGCTTAGACGGGACAAGATATTACAATGAGCAGTTCTTC

clone_size: NA
v_call: TRBV29-1
d_call: NA
j_call: TRBJ1-1
cdr3_aa: CSGIPGWATNTEAFF
cdr3_nt: TGCAGCGGTATTCCCGGTTGGGCTACGAACACTGAAGCTTTCTTT

clone_size: few
v_call: TRBV7-9
d_call: TRBD2
j_call: TRBJ2-7
cdr3_aa: CASSPGTSGRIEQYF
cdr3_nt: TGTGCCAGCAGCCCAGGGACTAGCGGGAGAATTGAGCAGTACTTC

clone_size: few
v_call: TRBV6-5
d_call: NA
j_call: TRBJ2-3
cdr3_aa: CASSSPGPRDTQYF
cdr3_nt: TGTGCCAGCAGTTCGCCCGGGCCGAGGGATACGCAGTATTTT

clone_size: few
v_call: TRBV12-3/TRBV12-4
d_call: TRBD1
j_call: TRBJ1-6
cdr3_aa: CASSLSSDRASPLHF
cdr3_nt: TGTGCCAGCAGTTTAAGCAGCGACAGGGCCTCACCCCTCCACTTT

clone_size: NA
v_call: TRBV5-6
d_call: NA
j_call: TRBJ2-4
cdr3_aa: CASSSGLTKYF
cdr3_nt: TGTGCCAGCAGCTCCGGCTTGACAAAGTACTTC

clone_size: few
v_call: TRBV6-5
d_call: NA
j_call: TRBJ2-5
cdr3_aa: CASSYGRWETQYF
cdr3_nt: TGTGCCAGCAGTTACGGTCGTTGGGAGACCCAGTACTTC

clone_size: NA
v_call: TRBV12-3/TRBV12-4
d_call: TRBD1
j_call: TRBJ1-2
cdr3_aa: CASSLEGQGSYGYTF
cdr3_nt: TGTGCCAGCAGTTTGGAGGGACAGGGGAGCTATGGCTACACCTTC

clone_size: few
v_call: TRBV6-5
d_call: NA
j_call: TRBJ1-6
cdr3_aa: CASSYSGRDNSPLHF
cdr3_nt: TGTGCCAGCAGTTACTCGGGCAGGGATAATTCACCCCTCCACTTT

clone_size: few
v_call: TRBV7-2
d_call: TRBD2
j_call: TRBJ2-7
cdr3_aa: CASSLVEGGSYEQYF
cdr3_nt: TGTGCCAGCAGCTTAGTGGAGGGCGGGAGCTACGAGCAGTACTTC